This T cell receptor (beta chain) was found in a study of lung T cells in sarcoidosis with Löfgren's syndrome. General study results and limits: These T cells were suggested, not shown, to recognize a putative antigen. TRAV12-1 preferentially paired with TRBV2, with homologous CDR3s. The most expanded V genes in Löfgren's patients were reportedly TRAV12-1 and TRBV2. Shared TRAV12-1 and TRBV2 CDR3 motifs across Löfgren's syndrome patients reportedly suggested public CD4+ TCRs.

This clonotype is labeled hyperexpanded (1% or more). The antigen remains undetermined. TCRdb independently ran MiXCR on the reads; one entry per CDR3 protein. The sample consists of some 140 distinct CDR3 sequences, 20% to 25% of them appearing once. The V and J ends lost 5 bases and 1 base respectively, with 13 bases between them. This CDR3 has 15 residues. Germline V gene data show CDR1 as SGHAT and CDR2 as FQNNGV. This chain connects TRBV11-2 to TRBJ2-3; perhaps TRBD1 as D (6 bases). The receptor was derived from a human donor with sarcoidosis (Löfgren's syndrome or another form), or a control subject (not recorded which). Material for sequencing was CD4+ T cells from bronchoalveolar lavage. In DNA form, the CDR3 reads TGTGCCAGCAGCCAAGACAGGCCCCGCACAGATACGCAGTATTTT. Translating gives CASSQDRPRTDTQYF.